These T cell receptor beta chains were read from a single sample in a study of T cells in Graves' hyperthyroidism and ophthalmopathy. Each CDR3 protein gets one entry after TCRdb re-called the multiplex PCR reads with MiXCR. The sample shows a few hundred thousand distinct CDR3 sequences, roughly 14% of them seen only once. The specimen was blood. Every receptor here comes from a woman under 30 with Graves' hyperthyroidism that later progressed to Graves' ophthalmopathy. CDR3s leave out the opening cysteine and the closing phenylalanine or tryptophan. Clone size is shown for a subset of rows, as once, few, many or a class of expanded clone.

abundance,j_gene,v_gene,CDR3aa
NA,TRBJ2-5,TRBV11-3,ASSLQGPSTETQY
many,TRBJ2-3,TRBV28,ASSRYRQRGTDTQY
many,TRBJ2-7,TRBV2,AMEGSGTDYEQY
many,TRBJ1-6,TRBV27,ASSLLAYNSPLH
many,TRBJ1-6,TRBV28,ASSLYGASLH
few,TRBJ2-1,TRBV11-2,ASSLLSRDRVGEQF
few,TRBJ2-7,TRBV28,ASSKRRDGTYEQY
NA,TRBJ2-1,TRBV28,ASSLYFSGRVYNEQF
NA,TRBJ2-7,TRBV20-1,SARDGLGGRIYYEPY
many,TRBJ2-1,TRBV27,ASSFLDRGGENEQF
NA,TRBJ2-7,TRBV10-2,ASSQNGQNPYEQY
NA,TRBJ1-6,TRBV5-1,ASSLGNPGSPLH
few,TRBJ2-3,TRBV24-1,ATIGWDFGGRRPKADTQY
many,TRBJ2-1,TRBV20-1,SAPQAGTSNEQF
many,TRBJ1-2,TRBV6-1,ASSETQSGYT
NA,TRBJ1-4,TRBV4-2,ASSQDQGRTEKLF
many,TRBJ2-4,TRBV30,AWSFTLQGKAKNIQY
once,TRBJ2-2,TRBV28,ASTGTSGSNGELF
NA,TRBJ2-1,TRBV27,ASSKLGSYNEQF
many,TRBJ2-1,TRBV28,ASSSGTGGNEQF
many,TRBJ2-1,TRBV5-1,ASSLDLARSSYNEQF
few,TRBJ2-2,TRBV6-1,ASSLGTSGGGTGELF
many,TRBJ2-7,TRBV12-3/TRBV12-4,ASSSPGEPYEQY
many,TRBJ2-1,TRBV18,ASSPALGEQF
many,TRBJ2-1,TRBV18,ASSPGAERYNEQF
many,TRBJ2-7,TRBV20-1,SARGPDSSYEQY
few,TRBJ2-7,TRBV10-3,AISEGLGVEQY
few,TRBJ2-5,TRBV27,AIHSGRAGETQY
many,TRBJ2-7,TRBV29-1,SAGLAGHEQY
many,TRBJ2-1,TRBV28,ASSFTGYNEQF
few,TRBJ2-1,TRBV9,ASSMGQGNHNEQF
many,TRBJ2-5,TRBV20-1,SAREAYQETQY